The 22 T cell receptor beta chains presented below share a single source sample, sequenced in a study of blood T cells in healthy people across ages. A J-beta primer mix and a sample-barcoded 5' primer were used in a second PCR of about 6 to 12 cycles. TCRdb called the 5' RACE reads again in MiXCR, with one record for every CDR3 protein. This table has about 1,600,000 distinct CDR3 sequences, approximately 38% appearing once. What was sequenced was blood. These TCRs come from a woman under 30 in good health.

This clonotype showed up just a few times. For the CDR3, the DNA is TGTGCCAGCAGCTTCCCGACTAGATTCTACAATGAGCAGTTCTTC. Encoded protein: CASSFPTRFYNEQFF. This chain uses TRBV7-8 with TRBJ2-1; possibly TRBD2 for D (6 bases). The CDR3 is 15 residues long. CDR1 and CDR2 from the germline V gene are SGHVS and FQNEAQ. V dropped 3 bases and J dropped 3 bases, with 12 bases sitting between them.

This clonotype was observed at least ten times. This chain joins TRBV10-3 and TRBJ2-3; 9 bases are a match to TRBD1. Germline V CDR1 and CDR2: ENHRY, SYGVKD. The CDR3 totals 16 residues. Trimming cost V 5 bases and J 0 bases; bases outside gene matches: 6. CDR3 nucleotide sequence: TGTGCCATCAGTCCGGGACAGGGCGGGAGCACAGATACGCAGTATTTT. It codes for CAISPGQGGSTDTQYF.

The sample holds one count of this clonotype. At one end the junction does not follow the germline gene, possibly because of a read error. The chain employs TRBV2 and TRBJ2-1, with a possible D match to TRBD1 (6 bases). Germline CDR1 SNHLY, CDR2 FYNNEI. This CDR3 has 14 amino acids. The CDR3 region has the DNA TGTGCCAGCAGTGGGGGGCTTGGATACAACGAGCAGTTCTTC. It yields the protein CASSGGLGYNEQFF. Full variable domain (outside the CDR3, taken from reference TRBV2 and TRBJ2-1): EPEVTQTPSHQVTQMGQEVILRCVPISNHLYFYWYRQILGQKVEFLVSFYNNEISEKSEIFDDQFSVERPDGSNFTLKIRSTKLEDSAMYFCASSGGLGYNEQFFGPGTRLTVL.

The chain has TRBV6-5 and TRBJ1-1; TRBD1 is a possible D gene (5 bases). The CDR3 is made up of 14 amino acids. Germline CDR1 and CDR2: MNHEY and SVGAGI. V lost 4 bases and J 4 bases, leaving 13 bases between the germline ends. Written as DNA, the CDR3 is TGTGCCAGCAGTTCGCCGGGGGGAGGCACTGAAGCTTTCTTT. Residues: CASSSPGGGTEAFF.

In its sample, this clonotype was seen a few times. The chain employs TRBV28 and TRBJ2-3; possible D gene TRBD1, 5 bases. Germline values: CDR1 MDHEN, CDR2 SYDVKM. V lost 2 bases and J lost 4, with 10 bases in between. The CDR3 totals 14 residues. CDR3 nucleotide sequence: TGTGCCAGCAGTTTAGCAGGGAAGCCAGATACGCAGTATTTT. Residues: CASSLAGKPDTQYF.

This sequence joins TRBV7-2 and TRBJ2-3; 10 bases fit TRBD2. Germline V CDR1 and CDR2: SGHTA, FQGNSA. V dropped 1 base and J dropped 6; count of bases not matched to a gene: 13. The CDR3 is 18 amino acids. Here the CDR3 DNA reads TGTGCCAGCAGCTTAGGGGCTCGAGGGCTAGCGGGGGTGGATACGCAGTATTTT. Its translation is CASSLGARGLAGVDTQYF.

V is TRBV4-1 and J is TRBJ2-4, with D tentatively TRBD1 (5 bases). Gene TRBJ2-7 matches the end of the DNA better, so the J call may be wrong. CDR3 length: 13 amino acids. The V gene's germline CDR1 is MGHRA and CDR2 YSYEKL. Here the CDR3 reads CASSNPGFYEQYF. The CDR3 coding sequence is TGCGCCAGCAGCAACCCAGGGTTCTACGAGCAGTACTTC.

This chain joins TRBV28 and TRBJ2-1; possible D gene TRBD2, 6 bases. The germline V and J ends were trimmed by 5 bases and 9 bases, with 17 bases remaining between them. CDR1 is MDHEN and CDR2 is SYDVKM in the germline V gene. The CDR3 consists of 14 residues. CDR3 in DNA: TGTGCCAGCAGTGCCGCGGGGAGCGCCCCTGAGCAGTTCTTC. This encodes CASSAAGSAPEQFF. The variable domain in full, completed from reference TRBV28 and TRBJ2-1, reads DVKVTQSSRYLVKRTGEKVFLECVQDMDHENMFWYRQDPGLGLRLIYFSYDVKMKEKGDIPEGYSVSREKKERFSLILESASTNQTSMYLCASSAAGSAPEQFFGPGTRLTVL.

In this sample, this clonotype turned up a few times. The chain is built from TRBV7-9 and TRBJ1-1; D uncertain. This CDR3 region has 14 residues. Per the germline V gene, CDR1 is SEHNR and CDR2 is FQNEAQ (reference sequence). The ends were cut back, 0 bases at V and 6 bases at J, with 11 bases in the middle. The CDR3 protein is CASSLALTGPEAFF. CDR3 in DNA: TGTGCCAGCAGCTTAGCCCTGACGGGCCCTGAAGCTTTCTTT.

V is TRBV20-1 and J is TRBJ2-5, with a tentative D call TRBD2 (5 bases). V lost 3 bases to trimming and J lost 14 bases, with 22 bases between them. CDR3 length: 13 residues. Germline V CDR1 and CDR2: DFQATT, SNEGSKA (reference sequence). CDR3 DNA: TGCAGTGCTAGGAGCAGCGGCTCCTACGAGCATTACTTC. This gives the protein CSARSSGSYEHYF.

The chain carries TRBV4-1 and TRBJ2-7; 10 bases align to TRBD1. This CDR3 contains 15 residues. The junction had 4 bases not matched to a gene; V was cut back by 1 base and J by 4 bases. Germline CDR1 is MGHRA and CDR2 is YSYEKL. This CDR3 reads CASSQGRDRGYEQYF. The CDR3 DNA follows: TGCGCCAGCAGCCAAGGACGGGACAGGGGTTACGAGCAGTACTTC.

This chain uses TRBV5-1 with TRBJ1-1; D possibly corresponds to TRBD1 (5 bases). CDR3 length equals 14 residues. Germline CDR1 reads SGHRS; CDR2 reads YFSETQ. V lost 1 base to trimming and J lost 5 bases, with 12 bases between them. This CDR3 is CASSLKGRGTEAFF. CDR3 coding DNA: TGCGCCAGCAGCTTGAAGGGGCGAGGTACTGAAGCTTTCTTT. Full variable domain (outside the CDR3, taken from reference TRBV5-1 and TRBJ1-1): KAGVTQTPRYLIKTRGQQVTLSCSPISGHRSVSWYQQTPGQGLQFLFEYFSETQRNKGNFPGRFSGRQFSNSRSEMNVSTLELGDSALYLCASSLKGRGTEAFFGQGTRLTVV.

This clonotype was counted between two and nine times. V usage is TRBV2 and J usage is TRBJ2-7; 8 bases are shared with TRBD2. V shed 3 bases and J 5 bases; nucleotides not matched to a gene: 12. The CDR3 covers 16 residues. The V gene's germline CDR1 is SNHLY and CDR2 FYNNEI. The CDR3 here is CASSDWTSLTSDEQYF. The CDR3 DNA is TGTGCCAGCAGTGATTGGACTAGCCTCACATCCGACGAGCAGTACTTC.

This chain uses TRBV20-1 with TRBJ2-4; possibly TRBD1 for D (6 bases). Per germline, CDR1 DFQATT and CDR2 SNEGSKA (reference sequence). This CDR3 is 14 amino acids long. V was trimmed by 1 base and J by 1 base, leaving 8 bases between them. Here the CDR3 DNA reads TGCAGTGCTAGAGCAGGGGATGCCAAAAACATTCAGTACTTC. This sequence encodes CSARAGDAKNIQYF.

The chain links TRBV9 to TRBJ1-3; 9 bases fit TRBD1. The germline CDR1 and CDR2 sequences are SGDLS and YYNGEE. This CDR3 region has 17 residues. Trimming took 0 bases from V and 1 from J; bases not matched to a gene: 5. CDR3 in DNA: TGTGCCAGCAGCGTAGCAGGGACAGGGAGATCTGGAAACACCATATATTTT. Amino acids: CASSVAGTGRSGNTIYF.

This sequence joins TRBV6-1 and TRBJ1-1; no reliable D call. From germline, CDR1 is MNHNS and CDR2 SASEGT. V was cut by 6 bases and J by 5 bases, with 22 bases left in between. CDR3 length: 16 residues. In nucleotides, the CDR3 is TGTGCCAGCAGCCCTCCGGGCAGATCCTTAGGAACTGAAGCTTTCTTT. It codes for CASSPPGRSLGTEAFF.

This chain uses TRBV6-6 with TRBJ2-1; 9 nucleotides line up with TRBD1. The CDR3 runs 19 residues. The J segment lost 3 bases and the V segment lost 4 bases, leaving 16 bases of the junction unmatched. CDR1 is MNHNY, CDR2 SVGAGI, per germline (reference sequence). The CDR3 spells CASSSTTGTGSYFYNEQFF. CDR3 in DNA: TGTGCCAGCAGTTCCACAACTGGGACAGGGTCTTATTTCTACAATGAGCAGTTCTTC.

J is TRBJ2-5 and V is TRBV2; 8 nucleotides agree with TRBD1. The V gene's germline CDR1 is SNHLY and CDR2 FYNNEI. This CDR3 region has 13 residues. The junction had 2 bases not matched to a gene; V was cut back by 3 bases and J by 5 bases. The CDR3 region is CASSEDREETQYF. The CDR3 region has the DNA TGTGCCAGCAGTGAGGACAGGGAGGAGACCCAGTACTTC. Full variable domain (outside the CDR3, taken from reference TRBV2 and TRBJ2-5): EPEVTQTPSHQVTQMGQEVILRCVPISNHLYFYWYRQILGQKVEFLVSFYNNEISEKSEIFDDQFSVERPDGSNFTLKIRSTKLEDSAMYFCASSEDREETQYFGPGTRLLVL.

Written as DNA, the CDR3 is TGTGCCAGCAGCCAAGAGAAAGGTCTAGCTGTGGGCAATGAGCAGTTCTTC. This gives the protein CASSQEKGLAVGNEQFF. The rearrangement links TRBV3-1 to TRBJ2-1, with D possibly being TRBD2 (5 bases). Germline-derived CDR1 and CDR2 are LGHDT and YNNKEL (reference sequence). CDR3 size: 17 residues. Trimming removed 0 bases at V and 6 bases at J, with 18 bases between.

The chain employs TRBV4-1 and TRBJ2-2; the D gene is possibly TRBD2 (6 bases). Germline lookup yields CDR1 MGHRA and CDR2 YSYEKL. The CDR3 extends over 16 amino acids. V lost 4 bases and J lost 7, with 19 bases in between. CDR3 sequence reads: CASSPRRARGGGELFF. CDR3 bases: TGCGCCAGCAGCCCCCGAAGGGCGCGGGGTGGCGGGGAGCTGTTTTTT.

In its sample, this clonotype was seen once. The chain carries TRBV10-3 and TRBJ1-3, with D possibly matching TRBD1 (6 bases). The CDR3 loop spans 14 amino acids. V was clipped by 6 bases and J by 7 bases, with 16 bases between them. CDR1 and CDR2 (germline): ENHRY, SYGVKD. CDR3: CAISPQGVHNTIYF. CDR3 DNA sequence: TGTGCCATCAGCCCACAGGGAGTCCACAACACCATATATTTT.

Of note for this clonotype: This may be a read error, as it is one base from a much larger clone. This chain connects TRBV7-8 to TRBJ2-7; D call uncertain. The CDR3 covers 14 residues. CDR1 is SGHVS, CDR2 FQNEAQ, per germline. The ends were cut back, 3 bases at V and 0 bases at J, with 9 bases in the middle. The chain's CDR3 is CASSFSRNSYEQYF. The CDR3 DNA reads TGTGCCAGCAGCTTTAGCAGGAACTCCTACGAGCAGTACTTC. Filled out from reference TRBV7-8 and TRBJ2-7, the complete variable domain reads GAGVSQSPRYKVAKRGQDVALRCDPISGHVSLFWYQQALGQGPEFLTYFQNEAQLDKSGLPSDRFFAERPEGSVSTLKIQRTQQEDSAVYLCASSFSRNSYEQYFGPGTRLTVT.